The T cell receptor beta chain under discussion was sequenced for a study of T cell changes during pregnancy in multiple sclerosis. Generated by immunoSEQ multiplex PCR, the TCRdb table keeps only in-frame clones and is missing some. The table lists about 76,000 clones, roughly 92% of them singletons. CDR3 length: 19 residues. CDR1 and CDR2 from the germline V gene are MNHEY and SMNVEV (reference sequence). V lost 2 bases, J lost 2 bases, and 9 bases stayed unmatched. This clone was seen only once. This specimen was peripheral blood, taken after pregnancy. This TCR derives from a female donor in good health, enrolled as a control in a pregnancy study. V usage is TRBV27 and J usage is TRBJ2-6, with 10 bases identical to TRBD1. The CDR3 reads CASSLRGQGVLAGANVLTF. The CDR3 bases are TGTGCCAGCAGTTTACGTGGACAGGGGGTTCTCGCTGGGGCCAACGTCCTGACTTTC.